Below, 29 T cell receptor beta chains from the same sample are listed, as sequenced in a study of cytomegalovirus exposure and HLA in healthy donors. With 60 Vbeta and 13 Jbeta primers, the PCR was carried out. Assay: immunoSEQ multiplex PCR; the TCRdb copy retains only in-frame clones and omits some. Of some 130,000 clones in the sample, roughly three quarters were seen once. The sequenced sample was PBMCs. The receptors originated from a male donor in good health and CMV-seronegative.

The rearrangement joins TRBV7-9 to TRBJ2-5, with D possibly matching TRBD2 (6 bases). The V end was cut by 8 bases, the J end by 5 bases, with 15 bases between. There are 13 residues in the CDR3. CDR1 and CDR2 (germline): SEHNR, FQNEAQ (reference sequence). The chain's CDR3 is CASLQGGKETQYF. CDR3 in DNA: TGTGCCAGCCTCCAAGGAGGGAAGGAGACCCAGTACTTC.

The chain couples TRBV29-1 to TRBJ2-3; 11 bases map to TRBD2. The CDR3 spans 14 residues. V dropped 2 bases and J dropped 5; count of bases not matched to a gene: 3. CDR1 and CDR2 (germline): SQVTM, ANQGSEA. CDR3 nucleotide sequence: TGCAGCGTTGAACTAGCGGGGGGAATAGATACGCAGTATTTT. Translated: CSVELAGGIDTQYF.

V gene TRBV2 combines with J gene TRBJ2-1, with 8 bases matching TRBD2. The germline CDR1 and CDR2 sequences are SNHLY and FYNNEI. The V segment lost 8 bases and the J segment 6 bases; nucleotides outside the gene matches: 9. This CDR3 spans 14 amino acids. The CDR3 here is CASCGLANCNEQFF. The CDR3 DNA sequence: TGTGCCAGCTGTGGACTAGCTAATTGCAATGAGCAGTTCTTC.

The V and J genes are TRBV6-5 and TRBJ1-1, with a tentative D call TRBD1 (5 bases). The CDR3 sequence is 14 residues long. The V gene's germline CDR1 is MNHEY and CDR2 SVGAGI. V was trimmed by 2 bases and J by 5 bases, leaving 12 bases between them. CDR3 coding DNA: TGTGCCAGCAGTTACCCCGGTGGGGGGACTGAAGCTTTCTTT. Translation gives CASSYPGGGTEAFF.

V gene TRBV7-2 combines with J gene TRBJ2-1; 9 bases fit TRBD1. Germline lookup yields CDR1 SGHTA and CDR2 FQGNSA. This CDR3 spans 15 amino acids. V lost 5 bases to trimming and J lost 5 bases; unmatched junction nucleotides: 7. For the CDR3, the DNA is TGTGCCAGCAGCCCCGGGACAGGGCGAAACAATGAGCAGTTCTTC. This gives the protein CASSPGTGRNNEQFF. The complete variable domain, with remaining parts taken from reference TRBV7-2 and TRBJ2-1, reads GAGVSQSPSNKVTEKGKDVELRCDPISGHTALYWYRQSLGQGLEFLIYFQGNSAPDKSGLPSDRFSAERTGGSVSTLTIQRTQQEDSAVYLCASSPGTGRNNEQFFGPGTRLTVL.

The gene calls are TRBV4-1 and TRBJ2-4; possible D gene TRBD2, 5 bases. The germline V gene has CDR1 MGHRA and CDR2 YSYEKL. The CDR3 has 14 residues. Trimming shortened V by 4 bases and J by 8 bases, and 15 bases separated the two germline ends. The CDR3 DNA follows: TGCGCCAGCAGCCTTCCCATGAAGGGAGACATTCAGTACTTC. Translating it yields CASSLPMKGDIQYF.

CDR3 in DNA: TGTGCCAGCAGGCGACAGGGGGCCTGGACCGGGGAGCTGTTTTTT. Encoded protein: CASRRQGAWTGELFF. The chain recombines TRBV7-2 with TRBJ2-2, with TRBD1 matching 10 bases. The CDR3 totals 15 residues. J was trimmed by 5 bases and V by 6 bases; bases with no gene match: 6. The germline V gene has CDR1 SGHTA and CDR2 FQGNSA.

This chain joins TRBV4-1 and TRBJ2-7; maybe TRBD2 (5 bases). CDR3 size: 16 residues. The V end lost 0 bases, the J end lost 7 bases, and 19 bases lay between the germline ends. CDR1 is MGHRA, CDR2 YSYEKL, per germline. CDR3 loop: CASSQDPGVNSGEQYF. CDR3 DNA sequence: TGCGCCAGCAGCCAAGATCCCGGGGTTAACTCCGGAGAGCAGTACTTC.

The chain links TRBV18 to TRBJ1-1; D gene ambiguous. With 3 bases removed from V and 1 base from J, the gap between germline ends came to 9 bases. CDR3 length equals 14 residues. Germline V CDR1 and CDR2: KGHSH, LQKENI. The chain's CDR3 is CASSPAEANTEAFF. The CDR3 DNA sequence: TGTGCCAGCTCACCGGCGGAGGCGAACACTGAAGCTTTCTTT. The full variable domain, its missing parts supplied by reference TRBV18 and TRBJ1-1, is NAGVMQNPRHLVRRRGQEARLRCSPMKGHSHVYWYRQLPEEGLKFMVYLQKENIIDESGMPKERFSAEFPKEGPSILRIQQVVRGDSAAYFCASSPAEANTEAFFGQGTRLTVV.

The rearrangement joins TRBV7-8 to TRBJ2-3; 8 bases are a match to TRBD2. In germline, CDR1 is SGHVS, CDR2 FQNEAQ. Unmatched junction bases numbered 4, after V lost 2 bases and J lost 6 bases. The CDR3 totals 14 residues. CDR3 DNA sequence: TGTGCCAGCAGCTTACGACGCGGGGGGGATACGCAGTATTTT. It specifies CASSLRRGGDTQYF.

This clone was counted once. V is TRBV27 and J is TRBJ2-1, with 8 bases fitting TRBD2. Germline V gene sequence: CDR1 MNHEY, CDR2 SMNVEV (reference sequence). This CDR3 comprises 16 residues. V shed 5 bases, J shed 5 bases, and the junction held 11 bases outside the gene matches. Here the CDR3 DNA reads TGTGCCAGCAGTCCTTTTGCGGGGGGCGAGGACAATGAGCAGTTCTTC. It is translated as CASSPFAGGEDNEQFF.

The rearrangement joins TRBV9 to TRBJ2-2; maybe TRBD1 (6 bases). Germline V lookup: CDR1 SGDLS, CDR2 YYNGEE. The CDR3 totals 13 residues. V was cut by 7 bases and J by 7 bases, with 14 bases left in between. CDR3 loop: CASAGGGGGELFF. In nucleotides, the CDR3 is TGTGCCAGCGCCGGTGGGGGCGGCGGGGAGCTGTTTTTT.

This chain links TRBV6-5 with TRBJ1-6; perhaps TRBD1 as D (5 bases). This CDR3 region has 13 residues. The V gene lost 5 bases and the J gene lost 8 bases, with 10 bases spanning the gap. Germline CDR1 is MNHEY and CDR2 is SVGAGI. CDR3 region: CASSDSRDSPLHF. Written as DNA, the CDR3 is TGTGCCAGCAGTGACAGTAGGGATTCACCCCTCCACTTT.

This clone occurred a few times. V usage is TRBV2 and J usage is TRBJ1-2; weak D call: TRBD1 (5 bases). Trimming removed 2 bases at V and 9 bases at J, with 10 bases between. CDR1 and CDR2 (germline): SNHLY, FYNNEI. The CDR3 is 12 residues long. CDR3 loop: CASSELGGSYTF. CDR3 nucleotides: TGTGCCAGCAGTGAACTCGGGGGAAGCTACACCTTC.

The chain couples TRBV30 to TRBJ2-1; 15 bases align to TRBD2. CDR3 size: 17 residues. V lost 3 bases to trimming and J lost 4 bases; unmatched junction nucleotides: 7. Germline CDR1 GTSNPN, CDR2 SVGIG (reference sequence). The CDR3 nucleotides read TGTGCCTGGAGCCGTGGGACTAGCGGGGGGCCGTACAATGAGCAGTTCTTC. This sequence encodes CAWSRGTSGGPYNEQFF.

CDR3 coding DNA: TGTGCCAGTAGTAGAGACAGAAGTACCGGGGAGCTGTTTTTT. Translating gives CASSRDRSTGELFF. The V gene is TRBV19, the J gene TRBJ2-2; TRBD1 might be the D (5 bases). CDR3 size: 14 residues. V lost 4 bases and J 5 bases, leaving 11 bases between the germline ends. Germline V lookup: CDR1 LNHDA, CDR2 SQIVND (reference sequence). Combining the CDR3 with reference TRBV19 and TRBJ2-2 gives the whole variable domain DGGITQSPKYLFRKEGQNVTLSCEQNLNHDAMYWYRQDPGQGLRLIYYSQIVNDFQKGDIAEGYSVSREKKESFPLTVTSAQKNPTAFYLCASSRDRSTGELFFGEGSRLTVL.

V usage is TRBV18 and J usage is TRBJ1-5; D uncertain. Germline-derived CDR1 and CDR2 are KGHSH and LQKENI. The length of the CDR3 is 13 residues. V lost 2 bases, J lost 4 bases, and 6 bases lay in between. The CDR3 region is CASSPAENQPQHF. The CDR3, as DNA: TGTGCCAGCTCACCAGCGGAGAATCAGCCCCAGCATTTT.

The chain combines TRBV5-4 with TRBJ2-3, with 7 bases aligning to TRBD2. In germline, CDR1 is SGHNT, CDR2 YYREEE (reference sequence). The CDR3 covers 16 residues. After removal of 6 bases from V and 2 bases from J, the junction contained 12 bases not matched to a gene. In DNA, the CDR3 is TGTGCCAGCACCCCCAGGCGCGGGGGATCCACAGATACGCAGTATTTT. Translating gives CASTPRRGGSTDTQYF.

The chain uses TRBV7-9 and TRBJ2-1; TRBD1 matches 10 bases. CDR1 is SEHNR, CDR2 FQNEAQ, per germline (reference sequence). Trimming cost V 3 bases and J 8 bases; bases outside gene matches: 7. CDR3 length: 15 amino acids. The CDR3 loop reads CASSFSGQGGDEQFF. CDR3 DNA sequence: TGTGCCAGCAGCTTCAGCGGACAGGGGGGAGATGAGCAGTTCTTC.

V usage is TRBV6-5 and J usage is TRBJ2-5; D possibly corresponds to TRBD2 (6 bases). CDR1 MNHEY and CDR2 SVGAGI come from the germline V gene. The V end was cut by 5 bases, the J end by 4 bases, with 17 bases between. The length of the CDR3 is 15 residues. CDR3 nucleotides: TGTGCCAGCAGTGTCTCTAGGAGGGGAGCAGAGACCCAGTACTTC. This gives the protein CASSVSRRGAETQYF.

This rearrangement joins TRBV9 to TRBJ1-1; D is uncertain. The CDR3 sequence is 17 residues long. Deletions cut 0 bases from V and 0 bases from J, with 15 bases between. CDR1 and CDR2 (germline): SGDLS, YYNGEE. The CDR3 reads CASSVAGRVNMNTEAFF. In nucleotides, the CDR3 is TGTGCCAGCAGCGTAGCGGGGAGGGTCAACATGAACACTGAAGCTTTCTTT.

The genes are TRBV19 and TRBJ1-6; a possible D gene is TRBD1 (5 bases). Germline V gives CDR1 LNHDA, CDR2 SQIVND (reference sequence). Trimming shortened V by 5 bases and J by 8 bases, and 19 bases separated the two germline ends. This CDR3 contains 16 residues. The DNA for the CDR3 is TGTGCCAGTAGTTTTTCCTGGGGGGGAAGAGATTCACCCCTCCACTTT. Amino acid sequence: CASSFSWGGRDSPLHF.

The rearrangement links TRBV19 to TRBJ1-4; TRBD1 matches 10 bases. CDR1 and CDR2 (germline): LNHDA, SQIVND (reference sequence). Germline trimming cut 5 bases from V and 8 bases from J; bases unmatched to any gene: 5. The CDR3 is 14 amino acids. CDR3 loop: CASSPDRGREKLFF. CDR3 coding DNA: TGTGCCAGTAGTCCCGACAGGGGGCGGGAAAAACTGTTTTTT.

V and J are TRBV9 and TRBJ2-1, with 9 bases lining up with TRBD2. The CDR3 spans 17 residues. Trimming took 4 bases from V and 1 from J; bases not matched to a gene: 9. Germline assignment: CDR1 SGDLS and CDR2 YYNGEE. The CDR3 DNA reads as TGTGCCAGCAGCTCCGGGACTAGCTCTCATTCCTACAATGAGCAGTTCTTC. It codes for CASSSGTSSHSYNEQFF.

This chain's CDR3 is CASSHGADRGRQPQHF. For the CDR3, the DNA is TGCGCCAGCAGCCATGGGGCTGACAGGGGTCGGCAGCCCCAGCATTTT. This chain joins TRBV4-3 and TRBJ1-5; 8 nucleotides match TRBD1. Germline V lookup: CDR1 LGHNA, CDR2 YSLEER. The CDR3 spans 16 residues. After removal of 3 bases from V and 7 bases from J, the junction contained 11 bases not matched to a gene.

V and J are TRBV7-8 and TRBJ2-1; TRBD2 matches 12 bases. Losses at the gene ends were 2 bases for V and 7 bases for J; bases not matched to a gene: 18. The CDR3 sequence is 20 residues long. Germline V gene data show CDR1 as SGHVS and CDR2 as FQNEAQ. The CDR3 loop is CASSLTRPSGGAGSRNEQFF. In DNA, the CDR3 is TGTGCCAGCAGCTTAACTCGGCCTAGCGGGGGGGCCGGTAGTCGGAATGAGCAGTTCTTC. The entire variable domain, with the rest obtained from reference TRBV7-8 and TRBJ2-1, is as follows: GAGVSQSPRYKVAKRGQDVALRCDPISGHVSLFWYQQALGQGPEFLTYFQNEAQLDKSGLPSDRFFAERPEGSVSTLKIQRTQQEDSAVYLCASSLTRPSGGAGSRNEQFFGPGTRLTVL.

V and J are TRBV7-6 and TRBJ1-3; 7 bases are a match to TRBD1. J lost 1 base, V lost 1 base, and 16 bases had no gene match. The CDR3 is made up of 20 amino acids. Germline V lookup: CDR1 SGHVS, CDR2 FNYEAQ. This CDR3 reads CASSLGWAGGRQTSGNTIYF. The CDR3 bases are TGTGCCAGCAGCTTAGGGTGGGCAGGGGGAAGACAGACGTCTGGAAACACCATATATTTT. The complete variable domain, with remaining parts taken from reference TRBV7-6 and TRBJ1-3, reads GAGVSQSPRYKVTKRGQDVALRCDPISGHVSLYWYRQALGQGPEFLTYFNYEAQQDKSGLPNDRFSAERPEGSISTLTIQRTEQRDSAMYRCASSLGWAGGRQTSGNTIYFGEGSWLTVV.

This clone occurred once. This chain links TRBV4-1 with TRBJ1-4; 9 nucleotides line up with TRBD1. Germline CDR1 is MGHRA and CDR2 is YSYEKL. The V segment lost 4 bases and the J segment 0 bases; nucleotides outside the gene matches: 6. The CDR3 totals 17 residues. The CDR3 sequence is CASSLGQGTATNEKLFF. The CDR3 nucleotides read TGCGCCAGCAGCCTCGGACAGGGGACTGCAACTAATGAAAAACTGTTTTTT.

The chain combines TRBV4-1 with TRBJ1-6, with D perhaps matching TRBD1 (5 bases). This CDR3 region has 21 residues. V lost 1 base and J 0 bases, leaving 22 bases between the germline ends. Germline V gives CDR1 MGHRA, CDR2 YSYEKL. The chain's CDR3 is CASSQAPRGGLLSSYNSPLHF. CDR3 nucleotides: TGCGCCAGCAGCCAAGCCCCGCGGGGCGGCCTCCTGAGCTCCTATAATTCACCCCTCCACTTT.